This T cell receptor beta chain appears in the sequencing data of a study of shared T cell receptors in the human thymus. TCRdb's copy holds only in-frame clones and misses some; the assay was immunoSEQ multiplex PCR. Altogether hundreds of thousands of clones are present, about 90% being singletons, with the ten largest covering 0.0094%. These records were also assigned to another study, of human thymus T cells. This second report adds: Infants, healthy and Finnish, who were having corrective surgery for congenital heart defects served as donors. Corrective heart surgery yielded resections, and these provided the thymus tissue. Thymic and blood repertoires showed apparently biased V and J gene usage. As related research reported, thymic repertoires overlapped highly among unrelated individuals.

The source of this sequence is a boy in the first two years of life with a congenital heart defect. The specimen sequenced was thymocytes.

In DNA, the CDR3 is TGTGCCAGCTCACTTTGGACAGGGGTGTCCTACAATGAGCAGTTCTTC. It is translated as CASSLWTGVSYNEQFF. The chain uses TRBV18 and TRBJ2-1; 9 bases are a match to TRBD1. This CDR3 region has 16 residues. The ends lost 4 bases at V and 1 base at J; junction bases unmatched: 5. Germline assignment: CDR1 KGHSH and CDR2 LQKENI.